The 26 T cell receptor beta chains listed next were all sequenced from one sample in a study of T cells of healthy individuals. TCRdb itself ran the 5' RACE reads through MiXCR, one entry per CDR3 protein. The table includes 90,000 to 100,000 distinct CDR3 sequences, 17% detected once. These receptors all stem from a human donor in good health.

This clonotype was counted between two and nine times. This chain links TRBV20-1 with TRBJ1-1; 9 bases agree with TRBD1. In germline, CDR1 is DFQATT, CDR2 SNEGSKA (reference sequence). The CDR3 runs 14 residues. The V gene end was trimmed by 3 bases and the J gene end by 5 bases; junction bases not matched to a gene: 7. The CDR3 here is CSASLTGGWTEAFF. The DNA for the CDR3 is TGCAGTGCTAGCCTTACAGGGGGCTGGACTGAAGCTTTCTTT.

A few counts support this clonotype. The chain employs TRBV20-1 and TRBJ2-5; D not certain. The germline CDR1 and CDR2 sequences are DFQATT and SNEGSKA (reference sequence). The CDR3 consists of 14 residues. Trimming left V 5 bases short and J 1 base short, with 14 bases between. The DNA of the CDR3 is TGCAGTGCTCTTTCGCCGGTCCCCCAAGAGACCCAGTACTTC. Protein sequence: CSALSPVPQETQYF.

This clonotype was seen a few times. J is TRBJ2-5 and V is TRBV28; 8 positions match TRBD1. J was trimmed by 2 bases and V by 5 bases; bases with no gene match: 4. Germline assignment: CDR1 MDHEN and CDR2 SYDVKM. This CDR3 spans 14 amino acids. CDR3 protein: CASSNTGGQETQYF. The CDR3 coding sequence is TGTGCCAGCAGTAATACAGGGGGTCAAGAGACCCAGTACTTC.

The sample holds many counts of this clonotype. This chain connects TRBV27 to TRBJ2-7; 14 bases are shared with TRBD2. The V gene end was trimmed by 4 bases and the J gene end by 12 bases; junction bases not matched to a gene: 11. There are 15 residues in the CDR3. Germline values: CDR1 MNHEY, CDR2 SMNVEV (reference sequence). The CDR3 is CASSYTPGTSGGLYF. In nucleotides, the CDR3 is TGTGCCAGCAGTTACACGCCCGGGACTAGCGGGGGCTTGTACTTC.

The V call is TRBV4-3, the J call TRBJ2-3; D may be TRBD2 (6 bases). Germline values: CDR1 LGHNA, CDR2 YSLEER. The CDR3 extends over 16 amino acids. Trimming removed 0 bases from V and 1 base from J, with 11 bases in between. This CDR3 reads CASSQERWEGTDTQYF. Written as DNA, the CDR3 is TGCGCCAGCAGCCAAGAAAGATGGGAGGGCACAGATACGCAGTATTTT.

This clonotype occurred a few times. The chain uses TRBV20-1 and TRBJ2-7, with D perhaps matching TRBD2 (5 bases). Trimming took off 0 bases at V and 2 bases at J, with 14 bases between the two ends. This CDR3 contains 15 residues. In germline, CDR1 is DFQATT, CDR2 SNEGSKA (reference sequence). The CDR3 region has the DNA TGCAGTGCTAGAGATCCTCGGGGATGGACCTACGAGCAGTACTTC. It is translated as CSARDPRGWTYEQYF.

This clonotype has only a few counts. The chain uses TRBV21-1 and TRBJ2-5; the tabulated D call, TRBD1, remains unverified against the DNA. TRBV21-1 is classified as a pseudogene. This CDR3 spans 16 amino acids. The CDR3 here is CASSNRDRGRLETQYF. In DNA form, the CDR3 reads TGTGCCAGCAGCAACCGGGACAGGGGGCGCTTGGAGACCCAGTACTTC.

This clonotype was recorded at least ten times. The chain links TRBV6-2 or TRBV6-3 to TRBJ1-5; the D gene is possibly TRBD1 (5 bases). Germline CDR1 and CDR2: MNHEY and SVGEGT. The CDR3 length is 15 residues. Trimming pared 4 bases from V and 3 bases from J, leaving 13 bases between. The CDR3 sequence: CASSWPGGNNQPQHF. The CDR3 DNA sequence: TGTGCCAGCAGTTGGCCGGGGGGAAACAATCAGCCCCAGCATTTT.

This sequence joins TRBV25-1 and TRBJ2-7; 7 bases map to TRBD1. V gave up 5 bases and J gave up 7 bases; unmatched junction bases: 11. The CDR3 totals 14 residues. Germline-derived CDR1 and CDR2 are MGHDK and SYGVNS. The DNA of the CDR3 is TGTGCCAGCAGTATATCCGGGACAGTTAAGGAGCAGTACTTC. Its translation is CASSISGTVKEQYF.

CDR3 sequence (DNA): TGCGCCAGCAGCTTGGAGCGGGGATCCCCCACTGTGGGGGAGCAGTACTTC. Protein: CASSLERGSPTVGEQYF. The chain links TRBV5-1 to TRBJ2-7; TRBD2 matches at 7 bases. The germline V gene has CDR1 SGHRS and CDR2 YFSETQ. V gave up 0 bases and J gave up 7 bases; unmatched junction bases: 16. The CDR3 runs 17 residues. The full variable domain, with the rest looked up from reference TRBV5-1 and TRBJ2-7, is KAGVTQTPRYLIKTRGQQVTLSCSPISGHRSVSWYQQTPGQGLQFLFEYFSETQRNKGNFPGRFSGRQFSNSRSEMNVSTLELGDSALYLCASSLERGSPTVGEQYFGPGTRLTVT.

This rearrangement joins TRBV5-1 to TRBJ2-1; the D is unclear. The CDR3 has 14 residues. The germline V gene encodes CDR1 SGHRS and CDR2 YFSETQ. Trimming pared 4 bases from V and 0 bases from J, leaving 8 bases between. The CDR3 region has the DNA TGCGCCAGCAGCATAGAAAGCTCCTACAATGAGCAGTTCTTC. Protein product: CASSIESSYNEQFF.

The V gene is TRBV27, the J gene TRBJ2-1; possibly TRBD1 or TRBD2 for D (5 bases each). The germline V and J ends were trimmed by 3 bases and 4 bases, with 13 bases remaining between them. Per the germline V gene, CDR1 is MNHEY and CDR2 is SMNVEV (reference sequence). The CDR3 consists of 15 residues. The CDR3 DNA reads TGTGCCAGCAGTTTGGGGGATAGGGAGTACAATGAGCAGTTCTTC. It translates to CASSLGDREYNEQFF.

This clonotype has a single count. The V call is TRBV10-2, the J call TRBJ2-1, with D tentatively TRBD2 (6 bases). V lost 3 bases, J lost 8 bases, and 8 bases lay in between. Germline V gene sequence: CDR1 WSHSY, CDR2 SAAADI. This CDR3 spans 12 amino acids. CDR3 DNA: TGCGCCAGCAGTGAAGGGGACTATGAGCAGTTCTTC. Translating it yields CASSEGDYEQFF.

Only a few counts were recorded for this clonotype. The J gene is TRBJ2-1, the V gene TRBV4-3; D is undetermined. Germline V gene sequence: CDR1 LGHNA, CDR2 YSLEER. The CDR3 is made up of 14 amino acids. V dropped 0 bases and J dropped 6 bases, with 9 bases sitting between them. The CDR3 loop is CASSQDDLSNEQFF. DNA of the CDR3: TGCGCCAGCAGCCAAGACGACCTGAGCAATGAGCAGTTCTTC.

The chain joins TRBV6-1 to TRBJ1-4; 9 bases map to TRBD1. This CDR3 has 14 amino acids. The V gene end was trimmed by 6 bases and the J gene end by 6 bases; junction bases not matched to a gene: 5. Germline V CDR1 and CDR2: MNHNS, SASEGT. This CDR3 is CASSRTGGDEKLFF. CDR3 DNA sequence: TGTGCCAGCAGCCGCACAGGGGGCGATGAAAAACTGTTTTTT.

This clonotype has ten or more counts. The chain has TRBV3-1 and TRBJ1-3; 7 bases align to TRBD1. Germline V gives CDR1 LGHDT, CDR2 YNNKEL (reference sequence). The CDR3 spans 15 residues. The trim removed 4 bases at V and 3 bases at J, leaving 6 bases unmatched. The CDR3 DNA sequence: TGTGCCAGCAGCCGGCAAGGGACAGTTGGAAACACCATATATTTT. The encoded protein is CASSRQGTVGNTIYF.

This clonotype was found many times. V usage is TRBV20-1 and J usage is TRBJ2-7; either TRBD1 or TRBD2 may supply D (5 bases each). Germline CDR1 is DFQATT and CDR2 is SNEGSKA (reference sequence). CDR3 length equals 12 residues. CDR3 nucleotides: TGCAGCAAGGGACCCGACGGGTACGAGCAGTACTTC. Amino acid sequence: CSKGPDGYEQYF.

This clonotype was detected a few times. One junction end disagrees with the germline gene, perhaps due to a read error. This chain joins TRBV3-1 and TRBJ1-2; 7 bases are a match to TRBD1. The CDR3 has 12 residues. CDR1 and CDR2 (germline): LGHDT, YNNKEL (reference sequence). CDR3 nucleotide sequence: TGTGCCAGCAGCCTAAGACAGGGAAGCCCTATCTTC. It translates to CASSLRQGSPIF. Full variable domain (rest looked up from reference TRBV3-1 and TRBJ1-2): DTAVSQTPKYLVTQMGNDKSIKCEQNLGHDTMYWYKQDSKKFLKIMFSYNNKELIINETVPNRFSPKSPDKAHLNLHINSLELGDSAVYFCASSLRQGSPIFGSGTRLTVV.

This clonotype appeared many times. V and J are TRBV5-6 and TRBJ2-1, with D unresolved. The CDR3 is 15 amino acids. From germline, CDR1 is SGHDT and CDR2 YYEEEE. Trimming left V 4 bases short and J 3 bases short, with 14 bases between. The CDR3 sequence: CASSLHSLGYNEQFF. Written as DNA, the CDR3 is TGTGCCAGCAGCCTACACTCTCTAGGCTACAATGAGCAGTTCTTC.

This chain links TRBV7-3 with TRBJ2-3; unclear D gene. The germline V gene has CDR1 SGHTA and CDR2 FQGTGA. The CDR3 contains 13 residues. Between the trimmed V and J ends, which lost 1 base and 1 base, there was a span of 3 bases. The CDR3 loop is CASSLSRTDTQYF. In DNA form, the CDR3 reads TGTGCCAGCAGCTTAAGTCGCACAGATACGCAGTATTTT.

This chain uses TRBV18 with TRBJ1-2; D not resolved. This CDR3 region has 12 residues. Trimming cost V 0 bases and J 8 bases, with 7 bases left between them. The germline V gene has CDR1 KGHSH and CDR2 LQKENI. As DNA, the CDR3 is TGTGCCAGCTCACCACCGTCACAAGGCTACACCTTC. Its translation: CASSPPSQGYTF. Drawing the rest from reference TRBV18 and TRBJ1-2, the complete variable domain is NAGVMQNPRHLVRRRGQEARLRCSPMKGHSHVYWYRQLPEEGLKFMVYLQKENIIDESGMPKERFSAEFPKEGPSILRIQQVVRGDSAAYFCASSPPSQGYTFGSGTRLTVV.

This clonotype showed up many times. J is TRBJ2-1 and V is TRBV2, with 7 positions matching TRBD2. The CDR3 has 17 residues. The ends lost 6 bases at V and 2 bases at J; junction bases unmatched: 13. CDR1 is SNHLY and CDR2 is FYNNEI in the germline V gene. This CDR3 reads CASRPDYGGGTYNEQFF. Written as DNA, the CDR3 is TGTGCCAGCAGACCCGACTACGGCGGGGGTACCTACAATGAGCAGTTCTTC.

This clonotype was detected ten times or more. CDR3 protein: CSVEGDRARFCEQFF. CDR3 coding DNA: TGCAGCGTTGAAGGGGACAGGGCGCGGTTTTGTGAGCAGTTCTTC. The chain links TRBV29-1 to TRBJ2-1; TRBD1 matches 9 bases. Germline CDR1 and CDR2: SQVTM and ANQGSEA. This CDR3 has 15 amino acids. V dropped 1 base and J dropped 9; count of bases not matched to a gene: 10.

This clonotype was counted many times. The rearrangement links TRBV28 to TRBJ1-1; the D is unclear. V dropped 5 bases and J dropped 8 bases, with 15 bases sitting between them. Germline V gene data show CDR1 as MDHEN and CDR2 as SYDVKM. This CDR3 region has 13 residues. The CDR3 DNA follows: TGTGCCAGCAGTGCCCACGGGAAGAAAGAAGCTTTCTTT. It codes for CASSAHGKKEAFF.

This clonotype was counted only a few times. V and J are TRBV20-1 and TRBJ2-7, with D perhaps TRBD1 (5 bases). Looked up from germline, CDR1 is DFQATT and CDR2 is SNEGSKA (reference sequence). With 5 bases removed from V and 6 bases from J, the gap between germline ends came to 17 bases. The CDR3 is 13 residues long. The CDR3 reads CSAYFRDRAEQYF. CDR3 DNA: TGCAGTGCTTACTTCAGGGATCGGGCCGAGCAGTACTTC.

This clonotype was recorded a few times. The chain couples TRBV5-1 to TRBJ2-7; D is unresolved. From germline, CDR1 is SGHRS and CDR2 YFSETQ. Trimming took off 0 bases at V and 3 bases at J, with 10 bases between the two ends. This CDR3 comprises 14 residues. Here the CDR3 reads CASSLEIRNYEQYF. The DNA for the CDR3 is TGCGCCAGCAGCTTGGAGATTCGCAACTACGAGCAGTACTTC.